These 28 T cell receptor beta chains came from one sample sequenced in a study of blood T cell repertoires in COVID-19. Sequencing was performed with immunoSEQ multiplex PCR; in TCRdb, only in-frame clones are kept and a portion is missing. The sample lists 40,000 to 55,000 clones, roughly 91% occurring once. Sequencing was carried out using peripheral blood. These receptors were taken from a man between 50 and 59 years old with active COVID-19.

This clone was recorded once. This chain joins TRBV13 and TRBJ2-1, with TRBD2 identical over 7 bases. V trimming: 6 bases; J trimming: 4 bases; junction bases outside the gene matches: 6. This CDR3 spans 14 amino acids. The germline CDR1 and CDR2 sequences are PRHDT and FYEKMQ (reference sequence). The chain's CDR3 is CASSRGRGYNEQFF. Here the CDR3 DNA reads TGTGCCAGCAGTCGAGGGCGGGGGTACAATGAGCAGTTCTTC.

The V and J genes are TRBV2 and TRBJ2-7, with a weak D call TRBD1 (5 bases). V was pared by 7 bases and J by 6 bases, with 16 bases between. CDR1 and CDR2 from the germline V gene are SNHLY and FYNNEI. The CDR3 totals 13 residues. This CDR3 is CASTAQALGEQYF. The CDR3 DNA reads TGTGCCAGCACGGCACAGGCTCTCGGCGAGCAGTACTTC.

The CDR3 coding sequence is TGTGCCAGCAGTGACAGGGAAGGGTATCAGCCCCAGCATTTT. Amino acids: CASSDREGYQPQHF. The rearrangement links TRBV2 to TRBJ1-5; D is perhaps TRBD1 (5 bases). The CDR3 is 14 residues long. With 3 bases removed from V and 5 bases from J, the gap between germline ends came to 11 bases. The V gene's germline CDR1 is SNHLY and CDR2 FYNNEI.

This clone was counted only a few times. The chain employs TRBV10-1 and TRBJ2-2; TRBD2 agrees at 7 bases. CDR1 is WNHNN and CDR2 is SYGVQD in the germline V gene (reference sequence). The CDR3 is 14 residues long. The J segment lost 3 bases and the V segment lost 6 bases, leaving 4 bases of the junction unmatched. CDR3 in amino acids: CASSPTSDTGELFF. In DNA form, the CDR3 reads TGCGCCAGCAGCCCCACTAGCGACACCGGGGAGCTGTTTTTT.

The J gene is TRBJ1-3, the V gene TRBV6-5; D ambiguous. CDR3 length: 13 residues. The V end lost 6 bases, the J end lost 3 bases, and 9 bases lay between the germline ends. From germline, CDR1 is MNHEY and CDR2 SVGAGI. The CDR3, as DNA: TGTGCCAGCAGCTCACCGGGTGGAAACACCATATATTTT. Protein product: CASSSPGGNTIYF.

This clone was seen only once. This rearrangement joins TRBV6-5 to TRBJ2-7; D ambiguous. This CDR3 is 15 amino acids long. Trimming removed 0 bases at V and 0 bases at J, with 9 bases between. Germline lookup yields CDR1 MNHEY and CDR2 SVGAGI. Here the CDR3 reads CASSYSSTGSYEQYF. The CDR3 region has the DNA TGTGCCAGCAGTTACTCGAGTACGGGCTCCTACGAGCAGTACTTC.

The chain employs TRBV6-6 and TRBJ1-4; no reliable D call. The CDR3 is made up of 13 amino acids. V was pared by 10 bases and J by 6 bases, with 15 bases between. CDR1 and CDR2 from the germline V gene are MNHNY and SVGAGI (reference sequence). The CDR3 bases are TGTGCCACCGTGAGGGCCCTGGATGAAAAACTGTTTTTT. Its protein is CATVRALDEKLFF.

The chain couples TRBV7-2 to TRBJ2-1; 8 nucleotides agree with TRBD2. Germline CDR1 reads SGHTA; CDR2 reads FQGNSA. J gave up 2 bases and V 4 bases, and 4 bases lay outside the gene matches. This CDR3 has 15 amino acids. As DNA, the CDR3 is TGTGCCAGCAGCTCAGCCGGGGGGGCCTACAATGAGCAGTTCTTC. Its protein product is CASSSAGGAYNEQFF. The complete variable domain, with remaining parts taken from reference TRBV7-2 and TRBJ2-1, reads GAGVSQSPSNKVTEKGKDVELRCDPISGHTALYWYRQSLGQGLEFLIYFQGNSAPDKSGLPSDRFSAERTGGSVSTLTIQRTQQEDSAVYLCASSSAGGAYNEQFFGPGTRLTVL.

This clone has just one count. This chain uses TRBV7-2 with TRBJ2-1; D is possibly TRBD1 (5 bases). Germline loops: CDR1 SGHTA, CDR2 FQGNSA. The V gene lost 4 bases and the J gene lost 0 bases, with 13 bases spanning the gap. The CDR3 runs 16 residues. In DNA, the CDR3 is TGTGCCAGCAGCTATCAGGGCACGTCCTCCTACAATGAGCAGTTCTTC. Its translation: CASSYQGTSSYNEQFF. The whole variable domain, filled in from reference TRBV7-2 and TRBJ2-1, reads GAGVSQSPSNKVTEKGKDVELRCDPISGHTALYWYRQSLGQGLEFLIYFQGNSAPDKSGLPSDRFSAERTGGSVSTLTIQRTQQEDSAVYLCASSYQGTSSYNEQFFGPGTRLTVL.

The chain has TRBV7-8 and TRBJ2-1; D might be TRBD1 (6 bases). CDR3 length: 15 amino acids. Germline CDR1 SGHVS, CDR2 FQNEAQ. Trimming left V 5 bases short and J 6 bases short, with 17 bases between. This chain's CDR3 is CASSGDRLSANEQFF. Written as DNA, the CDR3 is TGTGCCAGCAGCGGAGACAGGTTGAGCGCCAATGAGCAGTTCTTC.

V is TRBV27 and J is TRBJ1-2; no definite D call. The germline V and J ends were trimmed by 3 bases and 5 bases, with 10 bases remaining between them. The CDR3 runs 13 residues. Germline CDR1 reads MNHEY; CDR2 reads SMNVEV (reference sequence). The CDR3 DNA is TGTGCCAGCAGTTTTGGCGGAAGGTATGGCTACACCTTC. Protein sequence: CASSFGGRYGYTF.

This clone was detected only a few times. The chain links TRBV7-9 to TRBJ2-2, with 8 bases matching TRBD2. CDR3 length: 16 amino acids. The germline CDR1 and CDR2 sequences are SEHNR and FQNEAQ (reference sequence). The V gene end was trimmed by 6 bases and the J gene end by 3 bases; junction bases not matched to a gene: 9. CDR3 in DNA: TGTGCCAGCAGTTCCTGGGAACTAGCGGACACCGGGGAGCTGTTTTTT. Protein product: CASSSWELADTGELFF.

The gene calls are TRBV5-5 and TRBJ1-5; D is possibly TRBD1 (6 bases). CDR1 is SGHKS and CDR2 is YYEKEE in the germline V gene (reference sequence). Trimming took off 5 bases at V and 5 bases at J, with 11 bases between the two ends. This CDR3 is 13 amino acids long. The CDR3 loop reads CASRPDRDQPQHF. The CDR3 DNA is TGTGCCAGCAGACCGGACAGAGATCAGCCCCAGCATTTT.

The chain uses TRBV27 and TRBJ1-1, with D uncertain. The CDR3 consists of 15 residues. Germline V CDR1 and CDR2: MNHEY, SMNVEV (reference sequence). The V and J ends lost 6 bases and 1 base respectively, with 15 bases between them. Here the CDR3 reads CASSSMGLGNTEAFF. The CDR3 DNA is TGTGCCAGCAGCTCCATGGGCTTAGGGAACACTGAAGCTTTCTTT.

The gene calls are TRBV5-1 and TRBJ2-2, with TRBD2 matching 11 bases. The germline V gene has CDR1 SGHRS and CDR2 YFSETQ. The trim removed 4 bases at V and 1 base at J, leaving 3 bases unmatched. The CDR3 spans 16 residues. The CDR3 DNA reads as TGCGCCAGCAGCCCTCTAGCGGGGGGGAACACCGGGGAGCTGTTTTTT. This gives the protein CASSPLAGGNTGELFF. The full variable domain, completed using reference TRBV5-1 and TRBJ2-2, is KAGVTQTPRYLIKTRGQQVTLSCSPISGHRSVSWYQQTPGQGLQFLFEYFSETQRNKGNFPGRFSGRQFSNSRSEMNVSTLELGDSALYLCASSPLAGGNTGELFFGEGSRLTVL.

CDR3 sequence reads: CASSPTVFHGTGIEAFF. CDR3 coding DNA: TGTGCCAGCAGTCCCACTGTCTTCCACGGGACAGGGATCGAAGCTTTCTTT. The V gene is TRBV27, the J gene TRBJ1-1; 9 nucleotides agree with TRBD1. In germline, CDR1 is MNHEY, CDR2 SMNVEV (reference sequence). CDR3 length: 17 residues. The trim removed 5 bases at V and 8 bases at J, leaving 18 bases unmatched.

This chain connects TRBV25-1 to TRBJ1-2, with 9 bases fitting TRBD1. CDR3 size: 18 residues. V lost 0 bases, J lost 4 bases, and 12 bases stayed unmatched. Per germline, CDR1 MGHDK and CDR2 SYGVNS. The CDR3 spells CASSEYEGGQGPFYGYTF. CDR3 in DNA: TGTGCCAGCAGTGAATACGAAGGGGGACAGGGACCCTTCTATGGCTACACCTTC.

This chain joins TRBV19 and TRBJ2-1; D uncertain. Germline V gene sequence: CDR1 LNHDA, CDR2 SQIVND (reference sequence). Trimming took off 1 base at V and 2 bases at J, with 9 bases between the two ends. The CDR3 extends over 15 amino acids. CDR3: CASSIGVIPYNEQFF. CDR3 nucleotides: TGTGCCAGTAGTATAGGAGTTATTCCCTACAATGAGCAGTTCTTC.

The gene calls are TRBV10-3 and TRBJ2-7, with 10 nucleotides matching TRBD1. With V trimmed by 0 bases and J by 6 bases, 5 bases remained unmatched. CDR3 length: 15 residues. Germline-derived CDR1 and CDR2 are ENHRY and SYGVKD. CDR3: CAISESRGQGTEQYF. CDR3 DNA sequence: TGTGCCATCAGTGAGTCGAGGGGACAGGGGACCGAGCAGTACTTC.

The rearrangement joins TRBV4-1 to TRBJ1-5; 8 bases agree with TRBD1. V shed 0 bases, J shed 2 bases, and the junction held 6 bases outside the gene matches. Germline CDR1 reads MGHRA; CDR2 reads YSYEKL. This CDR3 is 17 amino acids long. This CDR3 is CASSQDWQGAGNQPQHF. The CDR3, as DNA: TGCGCCAGCAGCCAAGATTGGCAGGGGGCAGGCAATCAGCCCCAGCATTTT.

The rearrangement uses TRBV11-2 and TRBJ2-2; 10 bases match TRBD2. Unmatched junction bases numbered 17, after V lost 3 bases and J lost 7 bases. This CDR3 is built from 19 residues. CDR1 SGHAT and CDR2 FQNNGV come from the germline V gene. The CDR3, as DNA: TGTGCCAGCAGCTTTGATGCATTTGGCCTAGCGGGAGCTTTCGGGGAGCTGTTTTTT. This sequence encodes CASSFDAFGLAGAFGELFF.

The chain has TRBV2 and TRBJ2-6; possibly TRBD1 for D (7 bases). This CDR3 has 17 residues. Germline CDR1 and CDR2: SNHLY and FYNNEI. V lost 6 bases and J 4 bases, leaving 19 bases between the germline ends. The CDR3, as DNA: TGTGCCAGCAGGGCGGGACAGTCCAACTCGGGGGCCAACGTCCTGACTTTC. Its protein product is CASRAGQSNSGANVLTF.

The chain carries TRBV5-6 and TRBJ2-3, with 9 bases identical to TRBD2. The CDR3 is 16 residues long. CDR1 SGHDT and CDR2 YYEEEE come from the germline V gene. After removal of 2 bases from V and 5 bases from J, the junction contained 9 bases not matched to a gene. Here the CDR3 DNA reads TGTGCCAGCAGCTTAGGAGGCGGGAGGGCCGTAGATACGCAGTATTTT. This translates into CASSLGGGRAVDTQYF.

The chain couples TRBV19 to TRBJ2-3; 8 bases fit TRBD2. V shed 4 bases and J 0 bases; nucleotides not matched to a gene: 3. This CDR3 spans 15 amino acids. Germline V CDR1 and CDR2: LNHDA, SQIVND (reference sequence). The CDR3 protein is CASSTSGGSTDTQYF. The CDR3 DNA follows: TGTGCCAGTAGTACCTCGGGGGGGAGCACAGATACGCAGTATTTT.

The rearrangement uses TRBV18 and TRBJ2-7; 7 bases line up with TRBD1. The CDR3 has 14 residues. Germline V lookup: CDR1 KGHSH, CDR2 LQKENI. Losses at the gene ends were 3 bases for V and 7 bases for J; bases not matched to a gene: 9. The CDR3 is CASSPYDRAGEQYF. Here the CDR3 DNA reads TGTGCCAGCTCACCTTATGACAGGGCAGGGGAGCAGTACTTC.

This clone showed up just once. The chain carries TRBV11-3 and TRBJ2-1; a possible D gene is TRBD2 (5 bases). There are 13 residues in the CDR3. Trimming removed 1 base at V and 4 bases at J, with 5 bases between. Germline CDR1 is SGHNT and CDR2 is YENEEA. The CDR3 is CASSLAGYNEQFF. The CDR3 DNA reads TGTGCCAGCAGCTTAGCGGGATACAATGAGCAGTTCTTC.

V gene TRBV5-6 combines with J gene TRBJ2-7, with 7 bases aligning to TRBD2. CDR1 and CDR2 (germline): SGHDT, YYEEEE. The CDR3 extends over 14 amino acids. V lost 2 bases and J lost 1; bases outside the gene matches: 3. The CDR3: CASSFGSGSYEQYF. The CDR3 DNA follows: TGTGCCAGCAGCTTTGGTAGCGGGTCCTACGAGCAGTACTTC. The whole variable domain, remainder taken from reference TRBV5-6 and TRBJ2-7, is DAGVTQSPTHLIKTRGQQVTLRCSPKSGHDTVSWYQQALGQGPQFIFQYYEEEERQRGNFPDRFSGHQFPNYSSELNVNALLLGDSALYLCASSFGSGSYEQYFGPGTRLTVT.

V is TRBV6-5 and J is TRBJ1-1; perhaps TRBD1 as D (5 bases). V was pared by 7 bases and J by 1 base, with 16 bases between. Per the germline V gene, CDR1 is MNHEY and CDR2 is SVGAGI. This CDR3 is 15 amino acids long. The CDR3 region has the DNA TGTGCCAGCACCCGACACGGAGGGGAGAACACTGAAGCTTTCTTT. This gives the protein CASTRHGGENTEAFF.